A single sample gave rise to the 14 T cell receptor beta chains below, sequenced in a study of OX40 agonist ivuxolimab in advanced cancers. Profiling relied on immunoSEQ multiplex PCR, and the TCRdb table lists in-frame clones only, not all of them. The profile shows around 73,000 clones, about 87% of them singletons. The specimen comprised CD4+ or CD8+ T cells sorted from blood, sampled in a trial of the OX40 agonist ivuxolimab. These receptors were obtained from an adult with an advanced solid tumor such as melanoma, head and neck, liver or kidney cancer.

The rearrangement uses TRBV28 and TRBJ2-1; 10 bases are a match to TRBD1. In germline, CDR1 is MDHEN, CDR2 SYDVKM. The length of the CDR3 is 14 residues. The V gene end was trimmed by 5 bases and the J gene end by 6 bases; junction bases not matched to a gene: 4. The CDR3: CASSRTGGGNEQFF. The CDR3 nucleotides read TGTGCCAGCAGTCGGACAGGGGGGGGCAATGAGCAGTTCTTC.

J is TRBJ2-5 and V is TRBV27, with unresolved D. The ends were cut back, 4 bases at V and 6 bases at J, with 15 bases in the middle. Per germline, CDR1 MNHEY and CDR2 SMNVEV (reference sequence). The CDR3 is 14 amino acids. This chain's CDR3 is CASSSPRDTQTQYF. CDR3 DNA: TGTGCCAGCAGTTCCCCCCGCGACACTCAGACCCAGTACTTC.

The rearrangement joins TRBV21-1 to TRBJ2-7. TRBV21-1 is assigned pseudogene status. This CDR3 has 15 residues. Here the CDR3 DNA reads TGTGCCAGCAGCAAAGGTCTCAGGGGGGGCTACGAGCAGTACTTC. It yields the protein CASSKGLRGGYEQYF.

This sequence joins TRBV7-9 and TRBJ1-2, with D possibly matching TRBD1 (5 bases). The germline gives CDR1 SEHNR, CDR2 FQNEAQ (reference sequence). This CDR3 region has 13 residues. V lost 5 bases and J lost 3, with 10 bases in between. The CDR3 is CASSPTQDYGYTF. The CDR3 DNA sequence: TGTGCCAGCAGCCCAACACAGGACTATGGCTACACCTTC.

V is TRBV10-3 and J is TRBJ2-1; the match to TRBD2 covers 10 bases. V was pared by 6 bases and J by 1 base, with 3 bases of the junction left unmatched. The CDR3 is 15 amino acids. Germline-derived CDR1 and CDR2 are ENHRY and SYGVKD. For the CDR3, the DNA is TGTGCCATCAGCATAGCGGGAGGATCCTACAATGAGCAGTTCTTC. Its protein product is CAISIAGGSYNEQFF.

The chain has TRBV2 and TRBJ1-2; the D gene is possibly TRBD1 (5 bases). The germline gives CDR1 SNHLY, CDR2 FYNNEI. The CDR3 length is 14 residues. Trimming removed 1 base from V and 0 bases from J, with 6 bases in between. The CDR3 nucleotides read TGTGCCAGCAGTGAAGAGGGGACTAACTATGGCTACACCTTC. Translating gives CASSEEGTNYGYTF.

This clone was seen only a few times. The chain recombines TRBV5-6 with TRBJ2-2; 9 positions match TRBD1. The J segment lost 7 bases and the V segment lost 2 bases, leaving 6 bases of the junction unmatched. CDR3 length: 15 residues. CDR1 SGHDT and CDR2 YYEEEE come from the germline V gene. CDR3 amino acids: CASSFTGGAGGELFF. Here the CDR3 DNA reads TGTGCCAGCAGCTTTACAGGGGGCGCGGGCGGGGAGCTGTTTTTT. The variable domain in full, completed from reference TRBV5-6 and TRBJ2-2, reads DAGVTQSPTHLIKTRGQQVTLRCSPKSGHDTVSWYQQALGQGPQFIFQYYEEEERQRGNFPDRFSGHQFPNYSSELNVNALLLGDSALYLCASSFTGGAGGELFFGEGSRLTVL.

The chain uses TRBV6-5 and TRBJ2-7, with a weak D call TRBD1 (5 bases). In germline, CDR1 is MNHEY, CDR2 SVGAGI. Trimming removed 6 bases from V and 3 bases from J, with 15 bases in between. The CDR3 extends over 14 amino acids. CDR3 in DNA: TGTGCCAGCAGCCCATCAACAGGTAACTACGAGCAGTACTTC. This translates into CASSPSTGNYEQYF.

The CDR3 region is CASSLEGIKNIQYF. Written as DNA, the CDR3 is TGTGCCAGCAGCTTGGAGGGCATAAAAAACATTCAGTACTTC. The gene calls are TRBV5-4 and TRBJ2-4, with D unclear. Trimming pared 0 bases from V and 4 bases from J, leaving 8 bases between. The germline V gene encodes CDR1 SGHNT and CDR2 YYREEE (reference sequence). CDR3 length equals 14 residues.

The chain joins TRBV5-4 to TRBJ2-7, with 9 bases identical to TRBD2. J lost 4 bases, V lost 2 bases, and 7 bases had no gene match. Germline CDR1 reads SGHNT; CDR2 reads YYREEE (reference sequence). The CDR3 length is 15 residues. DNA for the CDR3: TGTGCCAGCAGCTTTGGCGGGAGGGCCGCGTACGAGCAGTACTTC. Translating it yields CASSFGGRAAYEQYF.

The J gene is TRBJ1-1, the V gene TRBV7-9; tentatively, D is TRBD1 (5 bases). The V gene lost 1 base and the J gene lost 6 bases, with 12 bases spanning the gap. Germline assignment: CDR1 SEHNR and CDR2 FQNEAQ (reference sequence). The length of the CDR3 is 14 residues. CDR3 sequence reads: CASSLVGESAEAFF. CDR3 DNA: TGTGCCAGCAGCTTAGTGGGGGAGAGCGCTGAAGCTTTCTTT. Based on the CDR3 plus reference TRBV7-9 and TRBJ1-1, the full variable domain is DTGVSQNPRHKITKRGQNVTFRCDPISEHNRLYWYRQTLGQGPEFLTYFQNEAQLEKSRLLSDRFSAERPKGSFSTLEIQRTEQGDSAMYLCASSLVGESAEAFFGQGTRLTVV.

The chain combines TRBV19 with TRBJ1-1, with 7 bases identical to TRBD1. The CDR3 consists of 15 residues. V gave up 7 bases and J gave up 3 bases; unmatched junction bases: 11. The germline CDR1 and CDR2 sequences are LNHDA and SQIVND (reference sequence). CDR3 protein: CASTLSTGAHTEAFF. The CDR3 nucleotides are TGTGCCAGTACTTTGAGTACAGGGGCCCACACTGAAGCTTTCTTT.

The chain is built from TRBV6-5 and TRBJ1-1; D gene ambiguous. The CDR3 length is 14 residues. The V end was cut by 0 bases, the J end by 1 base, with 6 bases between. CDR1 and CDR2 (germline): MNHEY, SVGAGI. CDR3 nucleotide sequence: TGTGCCAGCAGTTACTCGACGGAGAACACTGAAGCTTTCTTT. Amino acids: CASSYSTENTEAFF.

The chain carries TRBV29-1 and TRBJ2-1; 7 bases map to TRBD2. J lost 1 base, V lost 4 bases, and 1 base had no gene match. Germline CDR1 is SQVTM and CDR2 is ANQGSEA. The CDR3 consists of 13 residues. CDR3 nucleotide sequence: TGCAGCGTTGTGCGGGGGTCCTACAATGAGCAGTTCTTC. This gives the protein CSVVRGSYNEQFF.